This passage covers 5 T cell receptor beta chains from one sample sequenced in a study of CD8+CD57+ T cells in acquired aplastic anemia (dated by TCRdb to the late 2010s). Sequenced on an Illumina HiSeq 2000. Genomic DNA was used as template for profiling of TCR beta VDJ combinations and CDR3 sequences. TCRdb handled the public reads itself, with Q25 trimming in fastp and clone calling in MiXCR, and kept productive beta chains. Every entry covers one CDR3 protein and lists the most common genes and DNA from its rows. A total of some 220,000 distinct CDR3 sequences appear in this sample, 34% of them only once. Roughly 1.1% of the sample comes from the top ten. The sequenced sample consisted of sorted CD4+, CD8+, or CD8+CD57+ T cells (not recorded which) from PBMCs. These receptors were taken from a human donor in good health, serving as a control.

As regards this clonotype: Since the CDR3 does not end with the conserved phenylalanine or tryptophan, this likely comes from a read error. Here the CDR3 reads CASSQGWARRETQYL. CDR3 nucleotides: TGCGCCAGCAGCCAAGGGTGGGCCCGGAGAGAGACCCAGTACCTC. The chain recombines TRBV4-1 with TRBJ2-5; D remains ambiguous. The CDR3 consists of 15 residues. The germline V gene encodes CDR1 MGHRA and CDR2 YSYEKL. V was clipped by 1 base and J by 4 bases, with 13 bases between them.

This clonotype was detected ten times or more. The V and J genes are TRBV11-2 and TRBJ2-7; 14 bases agree with TRBD2. Trimming at V came to 4 bases and at J to 0 bases, leaving 11 bases not matched to a gene. The CDR3 spans 19 residues. The germline gives CDR1 SGHAT, CDR2 FQNNGV. CDR3 sequence reads: CASSSRKLTSGGDSYEQYF. The CDR3 DNA is TGTGCCAGCAGCTCCCGTAAACTGACTAGCGGGGGGGACTCCTACGAGCAGTACTTC.

With regard to this clonotype: Germline is not matched at one junction end, which may reflect a read error. The chain employs TRBV25-1 and TRBJ2-7; D gene uncertain. The CDR3 runs 13 residues. Germline V CDR1 and CDR2: MGHDK, SYGVNS. CDR3 sequence: CASRKGRHYEQYF. CDR3 DNA sequence: TGTGCCAGCAGGAAGGGCCGACACTACGAGCAGTATTTC.

The V call is TRBV6-1, the J call TRBJ1-5, with D hard to call. V lost 3 bases to trimming and J lost 7 bases, with 13 bases between them. Germline CDR1 MNHNS, CDR2 SASEGT. The CDR3 contains 14 residues. CDR3 nucleotides: TGTGCCAGCAGTGATAAAAACTTGGGACAGCCCCAGCATTTT. Translation gives CASSDKNLGQPQHF.

On this clonotype itself: This CDR3 fails to terminate in the conserved phenylalanine or tryptophan, so it likely reflects a read error. The rearrangement uses TRBV5-1 and TRBJ1-2; TRBD1 aligns across 10 bases. Germline V lookup: CDR1 SGHRS, CDR2 YFSETQ. The J segment lost 2 bases and the V segment lost 3 bases, leaving 4 bases of the junction unmatched. This CDR3 has 15 amino acids. In DNA form, the CDR3 reads TGCGCCAGCAGCTCGAGACAGGGGGCGAACTATGGCTACACCTCC. It specifies CASSSRQGANYGYTS.